The 22 T cell receptor beta chains in this list originate from one sample, sequenced in a study of CD8+CD57+ T cells in acquired aplastic anemia. The template used for profiling TCR beta VDJ and CDR3 was genomic DNA. TCRdb analysed the reads with MiXCR anew, one entry per CDR3 protein. The sample contains 150,000 to 200,000 distinct CDR3 sequences, 35% to 50% of which appear only once. The sequenced material came from sorted CD4+, CD8+, or CD8+CD57+ T cells (not recorded which) from PBMCs. The receptors originated from a human donor in good health.

This chain links TRBV19 with TRBJ2-7, with D possibly being TRBD1 (6 bases). The length of the CDR3 is 15 residues. Germline-derived CDR1 and CDR2 are LNHDA and SQIVND (reference sequence). V was cut by 6 bases and J by 0 bases, with 15 bases left in between. DNA for the CDR3: TGTGCCAGTAGCACCTCCAGGGGTGCCTCCTACGAGCAGTACTTC. Its translation: CASSTSRGASYEQYF.

This clonotype has at least ten counts. This sequence joins TRBV7-3 and TRBJ2-1, with TRBD2 matching over 10 bases. The CDR3 is 18 amino acids. Trimming at V came to 0 bases and at J to 7 bases, leaving 12 bases not matched to a gene. CDR1 is SGHTA and CDR2 is FQGTGA in the germline V gene. The CDR3 reads CASSLTTGLAGELNEQFF. In nucleotides, the CDR3 is TGTGCCAGCAGCTTAACGACCGGGCTAGCGGGAGAACTGAATGAGCAGTTCTTC.

This clonotype was counted at least ten times. The genes are TRBV6-5 and TRBJ2-3; the match to TRBD1 covers 7 bases. V shed 6 bases, J shed 2 bases, and the junction held 2 bases outside the gene matches. Germline V gene data show CDR1 as MNHEY and CDR2 as SVGAGI. The CDR3 spans 13 residues. CDR3 region: CASRTGNTDTQYF. CDR3 bases: TGTGCCAGCAGGACAGGGAACACAGATACGCAGTATTTT.

This chain links TRBV5-1 with TRBJ2-1, with D perhaps assigned TRBD1 or TRBD2 (5 bases each). Between the trimmed V and J ends, which lost 5 bases and 2 bases, there was a span of 11 bases. The CDR3 runs to 14 residues. Germline V gene data show CDR1 as SGHRS and CDR2 as YFSETQ. CDR3 DNA sequence: TGCGCCAGCAGTGGGGACCAAGCCTACAATGAGCAGTTCTTC. This translates into CASSGDQAYNEQFF. Full variable domain (rest looked up from reference TRBV5-1 and TRBJ2-1): KAGVTQTPRYLIKTRGQQVTLSCSPISGHRSVSWYQQTPGQGLQFLFEYFSETQRNKGNFPGRFSGRQFSNSRSEMNVSTLELGDSALYLCASSGDQAYNEQFFGPGTRLTVL.

This clonotype was detected ten times or more. This chain links TRBV5-5 with TRBJ2-7, with a weak D call TRBD1 (5 bases). This CDR3 comprises 14 residues. The germline V gene encodes CDR1 SGHKS and CDR2 YYEKEE (reference sequence). Trimming stripped 2 bases from V and 3 bases from J, with 12 bases between. The CDR3 nucleotides are TGTGCCAGCAGCTTACAGGTGAAAAACTACGAGCAGTACTTC. Its translation is CASSLQVKNYEQYF.

CDR3 nucleotide sequence: TGTGCCAGCGGCCTACTAGCGGGGGTCACAGATACGCAGTATTTT. Translation: CASGLLAGVTDTQYF. This chain links TRBV25-1 with TRBJ2-3; TRBD2 matches 11 bases. Trimming cost V 8 bases and J 2 bases; bases outside gene matches: 6. The CDR3 spans 15 residues. The germline V gene encodes CDR1 MGHDK and CDR2 SYGVNS.

This clonotype occurred once. The V call is TRBV10-3, the J call TRBJ2-2; D is possibly TRBD2 (5 bases). In germline, CDR1 is ENHRY, CDR2 SYGVKD. V was shortened by 4 bases and J by 5 bases, with 8 bases between the two germline ends. The CDR3 is 13 amino acids. The CDR3 nucleotides read TGTGCCATCAGTGTTAGGGAGACCGGGGAGCTGTTTTTT. Its protein is CAISVRETGELFF.

The chain uses TRBV20-1 and TRBJ2-5; D perhaps matches TRBD1 (6 bases). The CDR3 runs 16 residues. CDR1 DFQATT and CDR2 SNEGSKA come from the germline V gene (reference sequence). V gave up 6 bases and J gave up 4 bases, with 24 bases separating them. The CDR3: CSAKQGSPVGRETQYF. CDR3 DNA sequence: TGCAGTGCAAAACAGGGCTCCCCGGTGGGCCGAGAGACCCAGTACTTC.

The V gene is TRBV29-1, the J gene TRBJ1-2; D is ambiguous. V lost 0 bases and J 9 bases, leaving 17 bases between the germline ends. The length of the CDR3 is 14 residues. CDR1 is SQVTM, CDR2 ANQGSEA, per germline. The CDR3 sequence: CSVEDLGRMDRYTF. DNA for the CDR3: TGCAGCGTTGAAGATCTAGGGAGGATGGACCGCTACACCTTC.

The chain has TRBV5-6 and TRBJ2-2, with a tentative D call TRBD2 (6 bases). Trimming pared 2 bases from V and 4 bases from J, leaving 18 bases between. CDR1 and CDR2 from the germline V gene are SGHDT and YYEEEE. The CDR3 sequence is 17 residues long. CDR3 amino acids: CASSFLPGERSTGELFF. The CDR3 nucleotides read TGTGCCAGCAGCTTTCTACCGGGGGAGCGCAGCACCGGGGAGCTGTTTTTT.

This clonotype was recorded at least ten times. V usage is TRBV6-1 and J usage is TRBJ2-7; the D gene is possibly TRBD2 (6 bases). V gave up 8 bases and J gave up 1 base, with 18 bases separating them. CDR3 size: 15 residues. Looked up from germline, CDR1 is MNHNS and CDR2 is SASEGT. The CDR3 bases are TGTGCCAGCCGCCCCCAAGGGAGGCAGTCCTACGAGCAGTACTTC. Protein product: CASRPQGRQSYEQYF.

V gene TRBV28 combines with J gene TRBJ1-2; 7 positions match TRBD1. CDR3 length: 12 residues. V gave up 8 bases and J gave up 8 bases; unmatched junction bases: 8. The germline V gene encodes CDR1 MDHEN and CDR2 SYDVKM. In DNA form, the CDR3 reads TGTGCCAGCCGACAGGGCTTTAACGGCTACACCTTC. This gives the protein CASRQGFNGYTF.

This clonotype was seen at least ten times. CDR3 region: CASGPGPPNEQFF. CDR3 nucleotide sequence: TGTGCCAGCGGCCCCGGACCCCCCAATGAGCAGTTCTTC. This chain uses TRBV12-3 or TRBV12-4 with TRBJ2-1, with unresolved D. The CDR3 sequence is 13 residues long. V lost 8 bases to trimming and J lost 6 bases, with 14 bases between them.

This clonotype was seen many times. CDR3 protein: CASSIWTSGSDEQFF. The CDR3 nucleotides are TGTGCCAGTAGTATTTGGACTAGCGGGAGCGATGAGCAGTTCTTC. This sequence joins TRBV19 and TRBJ2-1; TRBD2 aligns across 13 bases. This CDR3 contains 15 residues. Germline assignment: CDR1 LNHDA and CDR2 SQIVND (reference sequence). Losses at the gene ends were 3 bases for V and 8 bases for J; bases not matched to a gene: 4. Based on the CDR3 plus reference TRBV19 and TRBJ2-1, the full variable domain is DGGITQSPKYLFRKEGQNVTLSCEQNLNHDAMYWYRQDPGQGLRLIYYSQIVNDFQKGDIAEGYSVSREKKESFPLTVTSAQKNPTAFYLCASSIWTSGSDEQFFGPGTRLTVL.

The rearrangement links TRBV6-5 to TRBJ2-7; D is uncertain. The germline V gene encodes CDR1 MNHEY and CDR2 SVGAGI. The V and J ends lost 3 bases and 0 bases respectively, with 6 bases between them. CDR3 length: 13 amino acids. For the CDR3, the DNA is TGTGCCAGCAGTTATCAGAGCTCCTACGAGCAGTACTTC. Translation gives CASSYQSSYEQYF.

The sample holds one count of this clonotype. This could be a read error, since a much larger clone is one nucleotide away. J is TRBJ2-3 and V is TRBV20-1; D unclear. This CDR3 has 14 amino acids. In germline, CDR1 is DFQATT, CDR2 SNEGSKA (reference sequence). The ends were cut back, 1 base at V and 1 base at J, with 9 bases in the middle. In DNA form, the CDR3 reads TGCAGTGCTAGAGGCAGCTTTGGCACAGATACGCAGTATTTT. This translates into CSARGSFGTDTQYF.

This sequence joins TRBV7-3 and TRBJ2-5; possibly TRBD1 or TRBD2 for D (5 bases each). The CDR3 spans 15 residues. The V gene's germline CDR1 is SGHTA and CDR2 FQGTGA. The V and J ends lost 5 bases and 5 bases respectively, with 18 bases between them. The CDR3 loop reads CASSPGTAPDETQYF. For the CDR3, the DNA is TGTGCCAGCAGCCCCGGGACCGCCCCGGACGAGACCCAGTACTTC. Drawing the rest from reference TRBV7-3 and TRBJ2-5, the complete variable domain is GAGVSQTPSNKVTEKGKYVELRCDPISGHTALYWYRQSLGQGPEFLIYFQGTGAADDSGLPNDRFFAVRPEGSVSTLKIQRTERGDSAVYLCASSPGTAPDETQYFGPGTRLLVL.

The gene calls are TRBV7-2 and TRBJ2-5, with D possibly being TRBD1 (6 bases). Trimming took 1 base from V and 5 from J, leaving 11 bases between them. This CDR3 is built from 14 residues. Germline V gene data show CDR1 as SGHTA and CDR2 as FQGNSA. CDR3 sequence (DNA): TGTGCCAGCAGCTTAGACCTCAGGGGTGAGACCCAGTACTTC. The encoded protein is CASSLDLRGETQYF.

V and J are TRBV2 and TRBJ1-1; D possibly corresponds to TRBD1 (5 bases). Deletions cut 7 bases from V and 7 bases from J, with 16 bases between. Germline V CDR1 and CDR2: SNHLY, FYNNEI. This CDR3 has 13 amino acids. The CDR3 DNA reads TGTGCCAGCATTGGGGTCGGGGGTGTTGAAGCTTTCTTT. The encoded protein is CASIGVGGVEAFF.

This chain uses TRBV7-9 with TRBJ2-1; 7 bases line up with TRBD1. The V segment lost 5 bases and the J segment 12 bases; nucleotides outside the gene matches: 4. There are 11 residues in the CDR3. Germline assignment: CDR1 SEHNR and CDR2 FQNEAQ (reference sequence). The CDR3 DNA reads as TGTGCCAGCAGCCAAGGACAGGCGCAGTTCTTC. Translation: CASSQGQAQFF.

The CDR3 sequence is CASSIGTARISPLHF. The CDR3 coding sequence is TGTGCCAGTAGTATAGGGACCGCACGGATTTCACCCCTCCACTTT. The chain couples TRBV19 to TRBJ1-6; no clear D. The V end lost 1 base, the J end lost 9 bases, and 13 bases lay between the germline ends. The V gene's germline CDR1 is LNHDA and CDR2 SQIVND (reference sequence). The CDR3 totals 15 residues.

The gene calls are TRBV20-1 and TRBJ1-1, with D tentatively TRBD1 (6 bases). Germline CDR1 and CDR2: DFQATT and SNEGSKA (reference sequence). CDR3 length equals 11 residues. The V end lost 5 bases, the J end lost 9 bases, and 13 bases lay between the germline ends. CDR3 nucleotides: TGCAGTGCTTTCCCGGGGACAAAAGCTTTCTTT. Its translation is CSAFPGTKAFF.